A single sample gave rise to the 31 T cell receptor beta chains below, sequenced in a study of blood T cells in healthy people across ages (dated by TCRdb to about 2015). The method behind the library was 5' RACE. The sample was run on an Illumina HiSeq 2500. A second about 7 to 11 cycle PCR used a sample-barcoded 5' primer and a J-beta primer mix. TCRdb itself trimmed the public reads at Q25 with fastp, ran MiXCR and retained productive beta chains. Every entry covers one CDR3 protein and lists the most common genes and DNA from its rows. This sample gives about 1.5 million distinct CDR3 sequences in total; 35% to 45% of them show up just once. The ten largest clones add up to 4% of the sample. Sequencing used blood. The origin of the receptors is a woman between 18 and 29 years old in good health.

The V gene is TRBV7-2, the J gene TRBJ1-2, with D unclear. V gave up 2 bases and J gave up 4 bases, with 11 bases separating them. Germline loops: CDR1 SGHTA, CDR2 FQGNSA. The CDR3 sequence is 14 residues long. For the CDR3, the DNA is TGTGCCAGCAGCTTAAACGGCCCCCTCTATGGCTACACCTTC. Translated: CASSLNGPLYGYTF.

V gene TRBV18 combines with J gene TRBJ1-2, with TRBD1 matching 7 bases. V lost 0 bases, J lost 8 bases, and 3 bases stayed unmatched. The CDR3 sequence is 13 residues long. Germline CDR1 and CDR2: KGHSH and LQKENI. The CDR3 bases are TGTGCCAGCTCACCACCGACAGGGAGGGGCTACACCTTC. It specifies CASSPPTGRGYTF. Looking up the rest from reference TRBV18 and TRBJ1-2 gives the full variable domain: NAGVMQNPRHLVRRRGQEARLRCSPMKGHSHVYWYRQLPEEGLKFMVYLQKENIIDESGMPKERFSAEFPKEGPSILRIQQVVRGDSAAYFCASSPPTGRGYTFGSGTRLTVV.

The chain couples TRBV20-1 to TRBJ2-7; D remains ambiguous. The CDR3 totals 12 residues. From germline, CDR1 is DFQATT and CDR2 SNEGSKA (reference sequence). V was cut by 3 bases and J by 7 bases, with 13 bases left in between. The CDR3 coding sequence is TGCAGTGCTAGCTTAACGGTATTTGAGCAGTACTTC. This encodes CSASLTVFEQYF.

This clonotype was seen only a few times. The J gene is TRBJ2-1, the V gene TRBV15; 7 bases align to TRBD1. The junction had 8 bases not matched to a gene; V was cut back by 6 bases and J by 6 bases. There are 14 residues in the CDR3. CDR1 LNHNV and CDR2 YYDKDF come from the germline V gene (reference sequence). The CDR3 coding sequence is TGTGCCACCAGTCTTTCTGGACAGGTCAATGAGCAGTTCTTC. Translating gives CATSLSGQVNEQFF.

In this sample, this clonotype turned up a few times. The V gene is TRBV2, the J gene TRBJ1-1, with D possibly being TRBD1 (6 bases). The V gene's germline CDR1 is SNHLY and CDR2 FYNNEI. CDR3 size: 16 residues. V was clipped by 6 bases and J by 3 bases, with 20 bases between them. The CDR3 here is CASSKQGNGADTEAFF. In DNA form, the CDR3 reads TGTGCCAGCAGCAAACAGGGTAACGGAGCGGACACTGAAGCTTTCTTT.

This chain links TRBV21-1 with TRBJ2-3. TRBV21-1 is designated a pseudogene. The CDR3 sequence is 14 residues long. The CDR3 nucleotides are TGTGCCAGCAGCAAAGATGGGGGCAAAGATACGCAGTATTTT. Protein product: CASSKDGGKDTQYF.

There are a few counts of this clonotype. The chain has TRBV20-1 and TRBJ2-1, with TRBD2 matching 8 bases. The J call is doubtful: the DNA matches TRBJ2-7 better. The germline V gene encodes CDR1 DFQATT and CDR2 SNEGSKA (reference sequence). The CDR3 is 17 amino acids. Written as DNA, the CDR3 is TGCAGTGCTAGAAGCGTGGGGCTAGCGGGCTCCTACAATGAGCAGTACTTC. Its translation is CSARSVGLAGSYNEQYF.

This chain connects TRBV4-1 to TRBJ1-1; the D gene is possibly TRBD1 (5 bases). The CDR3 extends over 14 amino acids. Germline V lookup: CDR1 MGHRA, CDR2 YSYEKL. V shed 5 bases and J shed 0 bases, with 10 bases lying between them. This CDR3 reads CASSSRQLNTEAFF. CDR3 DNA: TGCGCCAGCAGCTCACGACAGCTGAACACTGAAGCTTTCTTT.

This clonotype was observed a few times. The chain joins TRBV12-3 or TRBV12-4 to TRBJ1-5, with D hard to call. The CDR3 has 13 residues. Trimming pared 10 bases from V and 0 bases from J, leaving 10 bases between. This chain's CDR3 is CATTSNSNQPQHF. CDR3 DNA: TGTGCCACCACTAGTAATAGCAATCAGCCCCAGCATTTT.

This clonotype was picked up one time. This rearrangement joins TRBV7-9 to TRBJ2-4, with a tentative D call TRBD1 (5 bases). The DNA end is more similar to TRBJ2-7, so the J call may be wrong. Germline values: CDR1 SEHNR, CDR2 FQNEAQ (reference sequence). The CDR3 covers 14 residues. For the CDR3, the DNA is TGTGCCAGCAGCTTAGCGTTGACAGCTTACGAGCAGTACTTC. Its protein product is CASSLALTAYEQYF.

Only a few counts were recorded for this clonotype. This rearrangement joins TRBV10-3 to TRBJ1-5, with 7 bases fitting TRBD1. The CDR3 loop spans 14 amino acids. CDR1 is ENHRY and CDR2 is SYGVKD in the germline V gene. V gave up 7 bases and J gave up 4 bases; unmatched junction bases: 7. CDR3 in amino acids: CAIKAGQENQPQHF. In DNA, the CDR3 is TGTGCCATCAAAGCAGGACAGGAGAATCAGCCCCAGCATTTT.

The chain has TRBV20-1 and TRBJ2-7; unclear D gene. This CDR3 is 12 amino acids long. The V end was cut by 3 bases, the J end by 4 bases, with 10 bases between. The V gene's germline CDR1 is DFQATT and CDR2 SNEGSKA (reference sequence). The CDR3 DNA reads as TGCAGTGCTAGTGGCTGGCGTTACGAGCAGTACTTC. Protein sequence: CSASGWRYEQYF.

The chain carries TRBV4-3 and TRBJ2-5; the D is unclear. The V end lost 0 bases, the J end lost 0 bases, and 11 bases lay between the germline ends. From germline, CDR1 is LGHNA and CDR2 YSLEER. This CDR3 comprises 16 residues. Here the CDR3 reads CASSQDVRQNQETQYF. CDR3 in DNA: TGCGCCAGCAGCCAAGATGTAAGGCAGAACCAAGAGACCCAGTACTTC.

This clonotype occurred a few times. CDR3 nucleotides: TGTGCCAGCAGCTTAGCGATGTGGGGAGACACTGAAGCTTTCTTT. As protein: CASSLAMWGDTEAFF. The chain uses TRBV7-9 and TRBJ1-1; D not certain. V was shortened by 0 bases and J by 3 bases, with 11 bases between the two germline ends. CDR3 length equals 15 residues. Germline loops: CDR1 SEHNR, CDR2 FQNEAQ (reference sequence).

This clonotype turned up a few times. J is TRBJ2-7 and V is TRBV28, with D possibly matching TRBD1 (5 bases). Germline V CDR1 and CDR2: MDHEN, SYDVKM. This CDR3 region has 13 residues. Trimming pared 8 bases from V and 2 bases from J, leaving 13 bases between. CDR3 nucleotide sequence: TGTGCCAGCTGGGGAAGGACAACCTACGAGCAGTACTTC. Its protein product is CASWGRTTYEQYF.

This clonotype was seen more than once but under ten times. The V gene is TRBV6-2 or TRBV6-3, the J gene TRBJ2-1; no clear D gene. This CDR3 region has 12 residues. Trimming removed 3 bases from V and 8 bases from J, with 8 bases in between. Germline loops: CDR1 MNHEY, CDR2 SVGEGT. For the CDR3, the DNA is TGTGCCAGCAGTTATGCTGGACATGAGCAGTTCTTC. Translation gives CASSYAGHEQFF.

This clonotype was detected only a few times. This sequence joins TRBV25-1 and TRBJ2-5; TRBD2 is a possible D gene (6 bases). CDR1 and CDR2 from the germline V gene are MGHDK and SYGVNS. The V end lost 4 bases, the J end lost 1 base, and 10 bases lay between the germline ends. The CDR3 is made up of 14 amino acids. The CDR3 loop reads CASSVGGTQETQYF. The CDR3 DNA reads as TGTGCCAGCAGTGTAGGAGGGACCCAAGAGACCCAGTACTTC.

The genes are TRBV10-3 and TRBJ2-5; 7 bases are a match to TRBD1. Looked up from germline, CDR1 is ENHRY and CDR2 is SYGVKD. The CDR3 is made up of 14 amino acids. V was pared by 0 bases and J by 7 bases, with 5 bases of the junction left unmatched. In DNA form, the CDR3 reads TGTGCCATCAGTGAGTCGAGGGGGCGAGGGACCCAGTACTTC. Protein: CAISESRGRGTQYF.

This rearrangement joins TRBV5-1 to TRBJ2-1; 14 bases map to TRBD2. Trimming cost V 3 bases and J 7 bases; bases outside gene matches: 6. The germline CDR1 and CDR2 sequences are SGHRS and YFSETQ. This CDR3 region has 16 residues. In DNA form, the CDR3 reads TGCGCCAGCAGCTACACCGGGACTAGCGGGGGTAATGAGCAGTTCTTC. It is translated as CASSYTGTSGGNEQFF.

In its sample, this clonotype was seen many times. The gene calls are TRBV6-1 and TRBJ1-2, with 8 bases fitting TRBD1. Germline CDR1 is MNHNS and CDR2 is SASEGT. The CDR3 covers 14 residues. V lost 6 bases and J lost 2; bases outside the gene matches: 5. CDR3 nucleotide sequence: TGTGCCAGCAGCACAGGGGGAGGGAACTATGGCTACACCTTC. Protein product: CASSTGGGNYGYTF.

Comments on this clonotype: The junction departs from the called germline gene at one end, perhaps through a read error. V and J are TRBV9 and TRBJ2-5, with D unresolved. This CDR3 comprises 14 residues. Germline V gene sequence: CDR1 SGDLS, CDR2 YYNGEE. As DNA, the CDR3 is TGTGCCAGCAGCGTAGACGGCCTCCAAGGGACCCAGTACTTC. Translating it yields CASSVDGLQGTQYF. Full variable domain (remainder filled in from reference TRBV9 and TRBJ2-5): DSGVTQTPKHLITATGQRVTLRCSPRSGDLSVYWYQQSLDQGLQFLIQYYNGEERAKGNILERFSAQQFPDLHSELNLSSLELGDSALYFCASSVDGLQGTQYFGPGTRLLVL.

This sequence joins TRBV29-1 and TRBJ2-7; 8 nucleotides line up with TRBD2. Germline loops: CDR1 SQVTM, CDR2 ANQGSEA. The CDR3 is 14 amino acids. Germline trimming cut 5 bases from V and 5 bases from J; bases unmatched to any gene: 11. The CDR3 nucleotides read TGCAGCGTTCGGAAGCGGGAGATAGGTCACGAGCAGTACTTC. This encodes CSVRKREIGHEQYF.

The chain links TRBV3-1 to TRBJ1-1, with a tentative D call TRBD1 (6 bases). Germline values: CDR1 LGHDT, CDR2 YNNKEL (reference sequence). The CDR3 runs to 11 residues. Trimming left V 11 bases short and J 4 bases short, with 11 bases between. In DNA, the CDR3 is TGTGCCGCAACAGGGATCACTGAAGCTTTCTTT. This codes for CAATGITEAFF.

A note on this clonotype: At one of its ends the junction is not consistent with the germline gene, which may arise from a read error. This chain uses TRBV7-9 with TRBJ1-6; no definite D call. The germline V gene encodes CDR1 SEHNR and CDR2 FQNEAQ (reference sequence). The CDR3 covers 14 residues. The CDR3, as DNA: TGTGTCAGCAGCTTAGAGTCCGGGCACTCACCCCTCCACTTT. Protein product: CVSSLESGHSPLHF.

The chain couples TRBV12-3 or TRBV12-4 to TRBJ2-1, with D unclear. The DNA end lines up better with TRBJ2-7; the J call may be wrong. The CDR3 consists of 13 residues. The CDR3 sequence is CASSFDGNNEQYF. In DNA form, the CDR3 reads TGTGCCAGCAGTTTTGACGGAAACAATGAGCAGTACTTC.

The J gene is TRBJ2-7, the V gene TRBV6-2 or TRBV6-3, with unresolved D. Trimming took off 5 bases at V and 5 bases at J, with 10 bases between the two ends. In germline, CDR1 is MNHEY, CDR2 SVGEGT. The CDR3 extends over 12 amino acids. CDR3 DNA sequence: TGTGCCAGCAGTAGTAGGAGCCACGAGCAGTACTTC. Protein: CASSSRSHEQYF.

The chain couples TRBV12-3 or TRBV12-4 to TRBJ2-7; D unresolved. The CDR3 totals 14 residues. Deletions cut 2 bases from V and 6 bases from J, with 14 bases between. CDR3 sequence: CASSLSLRLSEQYF. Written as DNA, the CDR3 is TGTGCCAGCAGTTTAAGTCTCAGGCTGAGCGAGCAGTACTTC.

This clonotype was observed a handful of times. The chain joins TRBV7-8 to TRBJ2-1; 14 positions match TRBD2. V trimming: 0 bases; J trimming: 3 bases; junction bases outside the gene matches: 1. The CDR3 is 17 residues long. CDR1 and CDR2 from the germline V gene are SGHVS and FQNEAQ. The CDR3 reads CASSLAGLAGGYNEQFF. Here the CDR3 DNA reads TGTGCCAGCAGCTTAGCCGGACTAGCGGGGGGCTACAATGAGCAGTTCTTC.

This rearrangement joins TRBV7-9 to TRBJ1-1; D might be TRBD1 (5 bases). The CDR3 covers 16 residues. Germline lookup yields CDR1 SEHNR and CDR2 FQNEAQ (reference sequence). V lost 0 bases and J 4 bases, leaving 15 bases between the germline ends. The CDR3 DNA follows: TGTGCCAGCAGCTTAGCGGTAGGCAGGGTGGGCACTGAAGCTTTCTTT. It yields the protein CASSLAVGRVGTEAFF.

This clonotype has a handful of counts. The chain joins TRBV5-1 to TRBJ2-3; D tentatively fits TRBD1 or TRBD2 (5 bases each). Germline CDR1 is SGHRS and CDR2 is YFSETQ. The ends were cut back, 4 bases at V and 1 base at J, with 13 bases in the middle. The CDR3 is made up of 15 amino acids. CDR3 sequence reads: CASSPILGGTDTQYF. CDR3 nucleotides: TGCGCCAGCAGCCCCATACTGGGGGGCACAGATACGCAGTATTTT. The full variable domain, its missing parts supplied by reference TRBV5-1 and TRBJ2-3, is KAGVTQTPRYLIKTRGQQVTLSCSPISGHRSVSWYQQTPGQGLQFLFEYFSETQRNKGNFPGRFSGRQFSNSRSEMNVSTLELGDSALYLCASSPILGGTDTQYFGPGTRLTVL.

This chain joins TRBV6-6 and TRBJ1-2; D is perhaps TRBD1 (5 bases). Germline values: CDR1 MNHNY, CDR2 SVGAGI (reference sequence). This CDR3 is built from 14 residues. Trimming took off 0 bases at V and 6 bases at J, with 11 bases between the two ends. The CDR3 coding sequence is TGTGCCAGCAGTTACTCTCAACAGACAGATGGCTACACCTTC. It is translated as CASSYSQQTDGYTF.